What follows describes a single T cell receptor (beta chain). The data were taken from a study of blood T cell repertoires in COVID-19. While infection was still active, Seattle patients were enrolled and then followed longitudinally. The data were produced by immunoSEQ multiplex PCR, yet TCRdb's version contains in-frame clones alone and is incomplete. The repertoire holds 75,000 to 95,000 clones, approximately 90% seen once, with about 16% in the top ten. The germline V gene has CDR1 MRHNA and CDR2 SNTAGT. This CDR3 has 14 residues. The J segment lost 16 bases and the V segment lost 2 bases, leaving 12 bases of the junction unmatched.

Sequencing used peripheral blood. V is TRBV6-4 and J is TRBJ2-1; 9 positions agree with TRBD1. The source of this sequence is a woman aged 60-75 years with COVID-19, enrolled during active disease. CDR3 DNA sequence: TGTGCCAGCAGTGACCTAGGACAGGGGTCAGCGAAATTCTTC. It yields the protein CASSDLGQGSAKFF.